The 24 T cell receptor beta chains below all came from one sample that was sequenced in a study of long-term antiretroviral therapy in people with HIV (dated by TCRdb to 2022 to 2024). The immunoSEQ hsTCRB v3.0 assay was used at survey level resolution to sequence the TRB variable region. The source is immuneACCESS, and TCRdb retained only in-frame sequences with V and J called. Part of the clones is not carried over; for the studies checked, unresolved V genes explain less than half of this, and the remainder is unexplained. The sample records about 20,000 clones, around four fifths of which are singletons. Approximately 8.2% of the sample goes to the ten largest clones. Here the sequenced sample was unsorted PBMCs, taken 1.2 years after starting antiretroviral therapy. The origin of the receptors is a woman aged 40 to 49 with HIV.

The chain couples TRBV29-1 to TRBJ2-1; no definite D call. V shed 4 bases and J shed 0 bases, with 10 bases lying between them. The CDR3 consists of 14 residues. From germline, CDR1 is SQVTM and CDR2 ANQGSEA. DNA of the CDR3: TGCAGCGTTGTAGGCAGCGTCTCCTACAATGAGCAGTTCTTC. Its translation is CSVVGSVSYNEQFF.

The chain couples TRBV5-1 to TRBJ1-2, with 10 bases aligning to TRBD1. Germline values: CDR1 SGHRS, CDR2 YFSETQ. The CDR3 spans 15 residues. After removal of 4 bases from V and 10 bases from J, the junction contained 13 bases not matched to a gene. This CDR3 reads CASSPSFRQGAAYTF. Here the CDR3 DNA reads TGCGCCAGCAGCCCCTCCTTTAGACAGGGGGCAGCCTACACCTTC.

The rearrangement uses TRBV2 and TRBJ2-7; D not certain. V was cut by 1 base and J by 5 bases, with 12 bases left in between. Germline V gene data show CDR1 as SNHLY and CDR2 as FYNNEI. The CDR3 runs to 14 residues. The CDR3 here is CASSEGRLRDEQYF. The CDR3 nucleotides read TGTGCCAGCAGTGAAGGACGTCTTCGGGACGAGCAGTACTTC.

V gene TRBV6-1 combines with J gene TRBJ2-7; 7 nucleotides match TRBD2. Trimming cost V 4 bases and J 3 bases; bases outside gene matches: 6. CDR1 and CDR2 from the germline V gene are MNHNS and SASEGT. The CDR3 totals 14 residues. The CDR3 DNA follows: TGTGCCAGCAGTGTACCTAGCGGAGTCTACGAGCAGTACTTC. Its translation: CASSVPSGVYEQYF.

This clone was found once. This sequence joins TRBV18 and TRBJ2-7, with 8 bases lining up with TRBD1. The CDR3 covers 15 residues. The germline CDR1 and CDR2 sequences are KGHSH and LQKENI. After removal of 4 bases from V and 0 bases from J, the junction contained 5 bases not matched to a gene. The CDR3 DNA reads TGTGCCAGCTCACAATCCGGGACAGGCTCCTACGAGCAGTACTTC. This gives the protein CASSQSGTGSYEQYF.

This chain links TRBV15 with TRBJ2-3; 9 positions agree with TRBD1. This CDR3 contains 17 residues. Germline values: CDR1 LNHNV, CDR2 YYDKDF (reference sequence). The trim removed 5 bases at V and 8 bases at J, leaving 17 bases unmatched. CDR3 DNA sequence: TGTGCCACCAGCGCCTCCGGGACAGGGCCCCGGCAGGGTACGCAGTATTTT. As protein: CATSASGTGPRQGTQYF.

The CDR3 protein is CATSRLLASYEQYF. CDR3 nucleotides: TGTGCCACCAGCAGACTCCTAGCGTCTTACGAGCAGTACTTC. The chain carries TRBV15 and TRBJ2-7; tentative D call: TRBD2 (6 bases). From germline, CDR1 is LNHNV and CDR2 YYDKDF (reference sequence). There are 14 residues in the CDR3. V was cut by 2 bases and J by 4 bases, with 12 bases left in between.

A note on this clone: One junction end does not reproduce the germline sequence, and a read error may be involved. The gene calls are TRBV28 and TRBJ2-3; D is perhaps TRBD2 (5 bases). Germline V lookup: CDR1 MDHEN, CDR2 SYDVKM. The CDR3 has 13 amino acids. The CDR3, as DNA: TGTGCCACCAGTGGCGGGAGCACAGATACGCAGTATTTT. It yields the protein CATSGGSTDTQYF.

The chain is built from TRBV10-3 and TRBJ2-1; D is possibly TRBD1 or TRBD2 (6 bases each). V lost 8 bases, J lost 6 bases, and 14 bases lay in between. In germline, CDR1 is ENHRY, CDR2 SYGVKD. The CDR3 runs 13 residues. The CDR3 DNA reads as TGTGCCATCGGGGGCACTAGCAGCAATGAGCAGTTCTTC. Its protein product is CAIGGTSSNEQFF.

The V call is TRBV5-6, the J call TRBJ1-2; D perhaps matches TRBD1 (5 bases). Germline CDR1 SGHDT, CDR2 YYEEEE. This CDR3 has 15 amino acids. V lost 0 bases, J lost 3 bases, and 12 bases lay in between. The CDR3 loop is CASSLVGGWDYGYTF. The DNA of the CDR3 is TGTGCCAGCAGCTTGGTGGGGGGATGGGACTATGGCTACACCTTC.

This chain joins TRBV27 and TRBJ2-7, with no clear D. CDR3 length: 13 residues. Germline V lookup: CDR1 MNHEY, CDR2 SMNVEV (reference sequence). V was trimmed by 0 bases and J by 5 bases, leaving 8 bases between them. CDR3: CASSLSGQNEQYF. CDR3 coding DNA: TGTGCCAGCAGTTTATCGGGCCAGAACGAGCAGTACTTC.

In this sample, this clone turned up a few times. This sequence joins TRBV11-1 and TRBJ2-7; 7 bases map to TRBD1. The J segment lost 5 bases and the V segment lost 4 bases, leaving 5 bases of the junction unmatched. This CDR3 region has 13 residues. Germline loops: CDR1 SGHAT, CDR2 FQDESV (reference sequence). CDR3 DNA: TGTGCCAGCAGCTCGACAGGGAACGACGAGCAGTACTTC. It specifies CASSSTGNDEQYF.

This clone has only a few counts. The V gene is TRBV5-5, the J gene TRBJ2-7; D unclear. Germline values: CDR1 SGHKS, CDR2 YYEKEE (reference sequence). This CDR3 is 15 amino acids long. The germline V and J ends were trimmed by 4 bases and 2 bases, with 16 bases remaining between them. CDR3 sequence reads: CASSPIASPTYEQYF. The DNA for the CDR3 is TGTGCCAGCAGCCCCATAGCTTCTCCAACCTACGAGCAGTACTTC.

The chain combines TRBV11-2 with TRBJ1-3; no definite D call. Germline CDR1 reads SGHAT; CDR2 reads FQNNGV. The CDR3 has 17 amino acids. V gave up 2 bases and J gave up 0 bases, with 14 bases separating them. Written as DNA, the CDR3 is TGTGCCAGCAGCTTACGGCGCCAAGCTTCCTCTGGAAACACCATATATTTT. Residues: CASSLRRQASSGNTIYF.

The chain recombines TRBV27 with TRBJ2-3; TRBD1 might be the D (6 bases). CDR1 is MNHEY and CDR2 is SMNVEV in the germline V gene (reference sequence). The CDR3 runs 16 residues. Trimming cost V 5 bases and J 0 bases, with 15 bases left between them. CDR3 bases: TGTGCCAGCAGTGAATGGACAGTCACCAGCACAGATACGCAGTATTTT. Translated: CASSEWTVTSTDTQYF.

The chain joins TRBV7-8 to TRBJ2-7; TRBD2 agrees at 7 bases. The V gene end was trimmed by 2 bases and the J gene end by 6 bases; junction bases not matched to a gene: 19. The CDR3 sequence is 18 residues long. CDR1 is SGHVS, CDR2 FQNEAQ, per germline. CDR3 sequence: CASSLWFAGGGSSGEQYF. The CDR3 DNA reads TGTGCCAGCAGCTTATGGTTCGCTGGCGGGGGAAGCTCGGGCGAGCAGTACTTC.

This sequence joins TRBV5-1 and TRBJ2-1; 9 nucleotides line up with TRBD2. V lost 0 bases, J lost 8 bases, and 9 bases stayed unmatched. Germline-derived CDR1 and CDR2 are SGHRS and YFSETQ. CDR3 length equals 16 residues. The DNA of the CDR3 is TGCGCCAGCAGCTTGGAGGTAGCGGGAGTTAGGGATGAGCAGTTCTTC. This codes for CASSLEVAGVRDEQFF.

This clone was found a few times. The chain carries TRBV7-3 and TRBJ1-1, with D hard to call. The CDR3 has 13 amino acids. Germline V gene sequence: CDR1 SGHTA, CDR2 FQGTGA. The ends were cut back, 5 bases at V and 0 bases at J, with 7 bases in the middle. CDR3 residues: CASSVQMNTEAFF. The CDR3 nucleotides read TGTGCCAGCAGCGTTCAGATGAACACTGAAGCTTTCTTT.

V is TRBV13 and J is TRBJ2-1; perhaps TRBD2 as D (6 bases). CDR3 length: 13 amino acids. The V gene's germline CDR1 is PRHDT and CDR2 FYEKMQ (reference sequence). The germline V and J ends were trimmed by 0 bases and 9 bases, with 9 bases remaining between them. This CDR3 reads CASSLGRRGEQFF. The DNA of the CDR3 is TGTGCCAGCAGCTTAGGAAGGAGGGGTGAGCAGTTCTTC.

The chain combines TRBV7-9 with TRBJ1-1; unclear D gene. From germline, CDR1 is SEHNR and CDR2 FQNEAQ (reference sequence). The length of the CDR3 is 15 residues. The ends were cut back, 2 bases at V and 0 bases at J, with 10 bases in the middle. For the CDR3, the DNA is TGTGCCAGCAGCTTACCTACGCAAGTGAACACTGAAGCTTTCTTT. Translated, it gives CASSLPTQVNTEAFF.

CDR3 sequence: CASSLGLAGVRSVYEQYF. Written as DNA, the CDR3 is TGTGCCAGCAGCTTGGGACTAGCGGGAGTTAGGTCGGTTTACGAGCAGTACTTC. The chain is built from TRBV11-2 and TRBJ2-7; 14 bases align to TRBD2. The germline V gene encodes CDR1 SGHAT and CDR2 FQNNGV. V shed 3 bases, J shed 4 bases, and the junction held 11 bases outside the gene matches. This CDR3 contains 18 residues.

This clone was seen more than once but under ten times. The V call is TRBV6-1, the J call TRBJ1-5; D remains unclear. V gave up 1 base and J gave up 9 bases, with 10 bases separating them. Germline loops: CDR1 MNHNS, CDR2 SASEGT. There are 13 residues in the CDR3. CDR3 nucleotides: TGTGCCAGCAGTGAAGTGGTGGAGCGGCCCCAGCATTTT. Amino acids: CASSEVVERPQHF.

This clone was counted only a few times. This CDR3 is CAISEEAGGGETQYF. CDR3 nucleotide sequence: TGTGCCATCAGTGAAGAGGCGGGAGGAGGGGAGACCCAGTACTTC. The genes are TRBV10-3 and TRBJ2-5; 8 nucleotides align to TRBD2. V dropped 3 bases and J dropped 5; count of bases not matched to a gene: 8. Germline V gene data show CDR1 as ENHRY and CDR2 as SYGVKD. The CDR3 consists of 15 residues.

This chain links TRBV9 with TRBJ2-1; 8 bases map to TRBD2. The CDR3 is 16 amino acids. Germline trimming cut 3 bases from V and 6 bases from J; bases unmatched to any gene: 11. Per germline, CDR1 SGDLS and CDR2 YYNGEE. The CDR3 here is CASSALPGGLGNEQFF. CDR3 nucleotide sequence: TGTGCCAGCAGCGCGTTACCGGGAGGGCTCGGCAATGAGCAGTTCTTC.